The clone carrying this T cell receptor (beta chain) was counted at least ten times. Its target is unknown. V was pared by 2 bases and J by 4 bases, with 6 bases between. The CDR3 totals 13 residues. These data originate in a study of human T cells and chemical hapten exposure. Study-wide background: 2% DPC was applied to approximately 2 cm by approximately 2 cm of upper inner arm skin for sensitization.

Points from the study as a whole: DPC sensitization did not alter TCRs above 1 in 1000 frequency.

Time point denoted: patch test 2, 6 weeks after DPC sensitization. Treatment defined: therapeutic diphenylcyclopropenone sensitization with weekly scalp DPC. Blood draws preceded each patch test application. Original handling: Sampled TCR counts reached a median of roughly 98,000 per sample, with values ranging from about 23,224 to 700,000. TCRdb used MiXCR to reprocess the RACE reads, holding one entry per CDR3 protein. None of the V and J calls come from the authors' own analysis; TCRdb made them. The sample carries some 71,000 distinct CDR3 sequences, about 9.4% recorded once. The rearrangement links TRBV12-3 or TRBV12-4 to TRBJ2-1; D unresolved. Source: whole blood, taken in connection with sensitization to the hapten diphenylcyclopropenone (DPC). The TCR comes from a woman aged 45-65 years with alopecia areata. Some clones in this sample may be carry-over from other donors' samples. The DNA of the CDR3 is TGTGCCAGCAGTTTAAGAGGATACAATGAGCAGTTCTTC. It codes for CASSLRGYNEQFF.